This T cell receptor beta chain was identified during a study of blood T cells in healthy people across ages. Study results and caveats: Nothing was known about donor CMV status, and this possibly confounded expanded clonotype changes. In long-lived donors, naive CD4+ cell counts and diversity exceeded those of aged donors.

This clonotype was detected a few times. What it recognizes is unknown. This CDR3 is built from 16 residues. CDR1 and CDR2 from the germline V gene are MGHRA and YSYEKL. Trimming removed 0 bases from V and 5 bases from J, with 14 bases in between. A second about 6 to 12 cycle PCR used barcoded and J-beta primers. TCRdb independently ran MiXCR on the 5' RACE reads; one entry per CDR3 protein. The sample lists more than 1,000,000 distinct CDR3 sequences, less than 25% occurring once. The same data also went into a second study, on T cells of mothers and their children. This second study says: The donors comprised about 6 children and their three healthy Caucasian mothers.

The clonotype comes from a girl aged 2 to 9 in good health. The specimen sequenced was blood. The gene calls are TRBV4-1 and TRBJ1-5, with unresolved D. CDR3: CASSQESSLGYQPQHF. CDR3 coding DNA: TGCGCCAGCAGCCAAGAATCATCGCTAGGGTATCAGCCCCAGCATTTT.